This T cell receptor beta chain was retrieved from a study of control samples from healthy donors and cancer patients. Germline trimming cut 0 bases from V and 7 bases from J; bases unmatched to any gene: 12. Germline CDR1 and CDR2: KGHSH and LQKENI. This CDR3 region has 17 residues. This clone came up a few times. Libraries were prepared by immunoSEQ multiplex PCR; TCRdb keeps only in-frame clonotypes and omits some of them. The table lists about 230,000 clones, around 80% of them singletons, with 10% to 15% in the top ten. The TCR sequence derives from a woman aged 55-70 years with lung cancer. V gene TRBV18 combines with J gene TRBJ1-2; 9 bases match TRBD1. The sample consisted of PBMCs. The CDR3 here is CASSPPVLTGTGFGYTF. CDR3 nucleotides: TGTGCCAGCTCACCACCGGTTCTGACCGGGACAGGGTTTGGCTACACCTTC.